The 29 T cell receptor beta chains listed next were all sequenced from one sample in a study of identical twins. TCRdb reprocessed the 5' RACE reads with MiXCR, giving one entry per CDR3 protein. The table records approximately 250,000 distinct CDR3 sequences, under 8.5% of them present only once. This sample also appeared in a second study, on T cells expressing NK-cell markers.

Material for sequencing was CD8+ T cells sorted from blood. The origin of the receptors is a woman younger than 30 in good health.

This clonotype was picked up a small number of times. The chain employs TRBV20-1 and TRBJ2-2; 9 bases map to TRBD2. The ends lost 3 bases at V and 2 bases at J; junction bases unmatched: 4. Germline V gene data show CDR1 as DFQATT and CDR2 as SNEGSKA (reference sequence). This CDR3 has 15 residues. CDR3 loop: CSASDLAGNTGELFF. CDR3 sequence (DNA): TGCAGTGCTAGCGACCTAGCGGGAAACACCGGGGAGCTGTTTTTT.

Concerning this clonotype: A read error may produce the germline difference seen at one junction end. The chain employs TRBV5-6 and TRBJ1-1, with a weak D call TRBD1 (6 bases). The CDR3 is 12 amino acids. Germline loops: CDR1 SGHDT, CDR2 YYEEEE. The CDR3 here is CASSPTGGGRKF. The DNA of the CDR3 is TGTGCCAGCAGCCCGACCGGAGGGGGGAGAAAATTT.

The V and J genes are TRBV9 and TRBJ2-1, with 8 nucleotides matching TRBD2. The V gene's germline CDR1 is SGDLS and CDR2 YYNGEE. CDR3 size: 16 residues. J was trimmed by 3 bases and V by 4 bases; bases with no gene match: 9. The CDR3 spells CASSRTRGGLYNEQFF. DNA for the CDR3: TGTGCCAGCAGCCGGACTCGGGGGGGTCTCTACAATGAGCAGTTCTTC.

This clonotype has a count of ten or more. This chain uses TRBV12-3 or TRBV12-4 with TRBJ1-3; the D is unclear. Between the trimmed V and J ends, which lost 5 bases and 2 bases, there was a span of 7 bases. The CDR3 sequence is 13 residues long. The CDR3 loop is CASSPGPGNTIYF. In DNA form, the CDR3 reads TGTGCCAGCAGTCCTGGACCTGGAAACACCATATATTTT.

This rearrangement joins TRBV6-2 or TRBV6-3 to TRBJ1-5; D unresolved. Germline CDR1 is MNHEY and CDR2 is SVGEGT. The ends were cut back, 5 bases at V and 5 bases at J, with 10 bases in the middle. CDR3 length equals 13 residues. The CDR3 protein is CASSSHEYQPQHF. CDR3 nucleotide sequence: TGTGCCAGCAGTAGCCACGAATATCAGCCCCAGCATTTT.

This chain connects TRBV28 to TRBJ2-1; possible D gene TRBD2, 5 bases. V was pared by 3 bases and J by 7 bases, with 16 bases between. The CDR3 consists of 15 residues. CDR1 MDHEN and CDR2 SYDVKM come from the germline V gene. The CDR3 here is CASSLGPSSGNEQFF. The CDR3 nucleotides are TGTGCCAGCAGTTTGGGTCCTAGCTCGGGAAATGAGCAGTTCTTC.

The CDR3 nucleotides read TGTGCCAGCAGTTCGACAGGCCCAGAGCAGGATCGGTTCTTC. Protein sequence: CASSSTGPEQDRFF. This chain joins TRBV6-2 or TRBV6-3 and TRBJ2-1; TRBD1 might be the D (6 bases). This CDR3 has 14 amino acids. From germline, CDR1 is MNHEY and CDR2 SVGEGT. Trimming cost V 4 bases and J 15 bases, with 22 bases left between them.

In this sample, this clonotype turned up many times. The chain links TRBV4-1 to TRBJ1-1; D uncertain. There are 13 residues in the CDR3. V shed 0 bases and J shed 5 bases, with 7 bases lying between them. Germline values: CDR1 MGHRA, CDR2 YSYEKL. The CDR3 coding sequence is TGCGCCAGCAGCCAAGATCCCCGGACTGAAGCTTTCTTT. Protein sequence: CASSQDPRTEAFF.

This clonotype was recorded many times. In nucleotides, the CDR3 is TGTGCCAGCAGACCGCGTAACACTGAAGCTTTCTTT. Residues: CASRPRNTEAFF. The rearrangement uses TRBV2 and TRBJ1-1; D gene uncertain. The germline V and J ends were trimmed by 6 bases and 2 bases, with 7 bases remaining between them. CDR3 length equals 12 residues. Per the germline V gene, CDR1 is SNHLY and CDR2 is FYNNEI.

There are many counts of this clonotype. The V and J genes are TRBV6-1 and TRBJ2-1; 10 nucleotides match TRBD2. This CDR3 region has 15 residues. CDR1 is MNHNS, CDR2 SASEGT, per germline. The ends lost 5 bases at V and 7 bases at J; junction bases unmatched: 8. CDR3 protein: CASSLASGGANEQFF. Here the CDR3 DNA reads TGTGCCAGCAGTCTCGCGAGCGGGGGGGCAAATGAGCAGTTCTTC.

This clonotype was seen many times. The chain carries TRBV5-1 and TRBJ1-1; D may be TRBD1 (5 bases). The length of the CDR3 is 14 residues. Trimming cost V 0 bases and J 1 base, with 7 bases left between them. Per the germline V gene, CDR1 is SGHRS and CDR2 is YFSETQ. The CDR3 region is CASSLAGTNTEAFF. The CDR3 nucleotides read TGCGCCAGCAGCTTGGCAGGGACGAACACTGAAGCTTTCTTT.

In its sample, this clonotype was seen a few times. This chain connects TRBV7-6 to TRBJ2-7; 10 positions match TRBD1. The J segment lost 5 bases and the V segment lost 4 bases, leaving 5 bases of the junction unmatched. Looked up from germline, CDR1 is SGHVS and CDR2 is FNYEAQ. The CDR3 has 14 amino acids. CDR3 sequence reads: CASSSGTGVDEQYF. CDR3 in DNA: TGTGCCAGCAGCTCAGGGACAGGGGTGGACGAGCAGTACTTC. Looking up the rest from reference TRBV7-6 and TRBJ2-7 gives the full variable domain: GAGVSQSPRYKVTKRGQDVALRCDPISGHVSLYWYRQALGQGPEFLTYFNYEAQQDKSGLPNDRFSAERPEGSISTLTIQRTEQRDSAMYRCASSSGTGVDEQYFGPGTRLTVT.

This clonotype was detected a few times. The CDR3 loop reads CSVDQGGPGHNEQFF. The CDR3 bases are TGCAGCGTTGACCAGGGGGGACCCGGTCACAATGAGCAGTTCTTC. This chain joins TRBV29-1 and TRBJ2-1; the D gene is possibly TRBD1 (7 bases). V was cut by 3 bases and J by 5 bases, with 17 bases left in between. The CDR3 is made up of 15 amino acids. In germline, CDR1 is SQVTM, CDR2 ANQGSEA.

This clonotype was detected ten times or more. The chain employs TRBV7-9 and TRBJ2-7; D remains unclear. This CDR3 is 13 amino acids long. V was shortened by 1 base and J by 4 bases, with 8 bases between the two germline ends. Germline V gene data show CDR1 as SEHNR and CDR2 as FQNEAQ (reference sequence). CDR3 sequence reads: CASSLGRTYEQYF. The CDR3 bases are TGTGCCAGCAGCTTAGGCAGGACGTACGAGCAGTACTTC.

This clonotype has ten or more counts. The V and J genes are TRBV6-5 and TRBJ1-4, with D possibly being TRBD1 (5 bases). Germline V CDR1 and CDR2: MNHEY, SVGAGI. Trimming pared 4 bases from V and 1 base from J, leaving 13 bases between. The CDR3 is made up of 16 amino acids. The CDR3 loop is CASSSGLPGTNEKLFF. CDR3 sequence (DNA): TGTGCCAGCAGTTCGGGACTACCGGGAACTAATGAAAAACTGTTTTTT.

This clonotype was seen more than once but under ten times. The J gene is TRBJ1-5, the V gene TRBV7-2; D is uncertain. This CDR3 is built from 14 residues. Germline V gene data show CDR1 as SGHTA and CDR2 as FQGNSA. V dropped 2 bases and J dropped 4 bases, with 9 bases sitting between them. CDR3 bases: TGTGCCAGCAGCTTACGAGGGCGGAATCAGCCCCAGCATTTT. Translation: CASSLRGRNQPQHF.

This clonotype was seen ten or more times. The chain joins TRBV29-1 to TRBJ1-1; weak D call: TRBD1 (6 bases). Germline CDR1 SQVTM, CDR2 ANQGSEA. Trimming left V 6 bases short and J 5 bases short, with 13 bases between. The CDR3 has 12 residues. CDR3 bases: TGCAGCGTCGCTAGGGGGGGGACTGAAGCTTTCTTT. It encodes CSVARGGTEAFF.

In this sample, this clonotype turned up many times. The chain combines TRBV12-3 or TRBV12-4 with TRBJ1-4; D unresolved. The V gene lost 5 bases and the J gene lost 7 bases, with 11 bases spanning the gap. CDR3 size: 13 residues. The CDR3 DNA is TGTGCCAGCAGTCCCCTGGGTGGTGAAAAACTGTTTTTT. Translated: CASSPLGGEKLFF.

This clonotype was seen at least ten times. At one of its ends the junction is not consistent with the germline gene, which may arise from a read error. This rearrangement joins TRBV6-1 to TRBJ1-2; no reliable D call. The germline V gene has CDR1 MNHNS and CDR2 SASEGT. The CDR3 contains 10 residues. CDR3 sequence reads: CASRGTAKNF. As DNA, the CDR3 is TGTGCCAGCAGGGGAACGGCCAAGAACTTC.

This clonotype was seen a few times. The J gene is TRBJ2-3, the V gene TRBV20-1; D not certain. Between the trimmed V and J ends, which lost 6 bases and 1 base, there was a span of 11 bases. The CDR3 spans 13 residues. Germline-derived CDR1 and CDR2 are DFQATT and SNEGSKA (reference sequence). CDR3 loop: CSAPTWGTDTQYF. CDR3 nucleotides: TGCAGTGCCCCGACTTGGGGCACAGATACGCAGTATTTT.

The table lists this clonotype with many counts. The chain combines TRBV30 with TRBJ1-1; D not resolved. V was pared by 5 bases and J by 1 base, with 8 bases between. The CDR3 has 12 residues. CDR1 is GTSNPN, CDR2 SVGIG, per germline (reference sequence). The CDR3 nucleotides are TGTGCCTGGGAAGAATCGAACACTGAAGCTTTCTTT. Translation gives CAWEESNTEAFF. The complete variable domain, with remaining parts taken from reference TRBV30 and TRBJ1-1, reads SQTIHQWPATLVQPVGSPLSLECTVEGTSNPNLYWYRQAAGRGLQLLFYSVGIGQISSEVPQNLSASRPQDRQFILSSKKLLLSDSGFYLCAWEESNTEAFFGQGTRLTVV.

This clonotype has a handful of counts. The chain recombines TRBV7-9 with TRBJ1-1; maybe TRBD1 (6 bases). The V end was cut by 3 bases, the J end by 7 bases, with 18 bases between. This CDR3 has 15 amino acids. The V gene's germline CDR1 is SEHNR and CDR2 FQNEAQ (reference sequence). The CDR3: CASSLSVSTDSEAFF. The CDR3 bases are TGTGCCAGCAGCTTGTCAGTATCCACGGACAGTGAAGCTTTCTTT.

This clonotype has only a few counts. V gene TRBV12-5 combines with J gene TRBJ2-1, with D uncertain. This CDR3 is built from 14 residues. Trimming stripped 1 base from V and 5 bases from J, with 9 bases between. Germline-derived CDR1 and CDR2 are LGHNT and FRNRAP. The CDR3 DNA is TGTGCTAGTGGTTTGGATTATCACGACAATGAGCAGTTCTTC. Amino acids: CASGLDYHDNEQFF. Based on the CDR3 plus reference TRBV12-5 and TRBJ2-1, the full variable domain is DARVTQTPRHKVTEMGQEVTMRCQPILGHNTVFWYRQTMMQGLELLAYFRNRAPLDDSGMPKDRFSAEMPDATLATLKIQPSEPRDSAVYFCASGLDYHDNEQFFGPGTRLTVL.

The chain is built from TRBV24-1 and TRBJ2-5, with D perhaps matching TRBD1 (5 bases). The V end was cut by 1 base, the J end by 7 bases, with 15 bases between. From germline, CDR1 is KGHDR and CDR2 SFDVKD. The CDR3 consists of 15 residues. The CDR3 loop is CATSDFPPGRGTQYF. DNA for the CDR3: TGTGCCACCAGTGATTTCCCTCCAGGAAGGGGGACCCAGTACTTC.

This clonotype was recorded at least ten times. The chain joins TRBV5-1 to TRBJ2-3, with 12 bases that match TRBD2. The CDR3 sequence is 16 residues long. Germline lookup yields CDR1 SGHRS and CDR2 YFSETQ. Losses at the gene ends were 1 base for V and 3 bases for J; bases not matched to a gene: 3. The CDR3 nucleotides read TGCGCCAGCAGCTTGCTAGCGGGAGGGATTACAGATACGCAGTATTTT. Its translation: CASSLLAGGITDTQYF.

This clonotype was seen many times. J is TRBJ2-2 and V is TRBV2; weak D call: TRBD1 (5 bases). Per the germline V gene, CDR1 is SNHLY and CDR2 is FYNNEI. The CDR3 is 16 amino acids. The ends were cut back, 4 bases at V and 3 bases at J, with 15 bases in the middle. CDR3 DNA: TGTGCCAGCAGTGGGCCAGACATAGGGGACACCGGGGAGCTGTTTTTT. Translation gives CASSGPDIGDTGELFF.

In this sample, this clonotype turned up a few times. This sequence joins TRBV12-3 or TRBV12-4 and TRBJ2-1, with 13 bases that match TRBD2. CDR3 length: 16 amino acids. The trim removed 4 bases at V and 4 bases at J, leaving 4 bases unmatched. As DNA, the CDR3 is TGTGCCAGCAGTTCCGGGACTAGCGGGATTTACAATGAGCAGTTCTTC. Protein sequence: CASSSGTSGIYNEQFF.

This clonotype came up many times. V gene TRBV12-3 or TRBV12-4 combines with J gene TRBJ2-1; a possible D gene is TRBD2 (5 bases). The CDR3 extends over 15 amino acids. Trimming took off 2 bases at V and 7 bases at J, with 15 bases between the two ends. In DNA, the CDR3 is TGTGCCAGCAGTTTAAACCTTCAGGAGGCGAATGAGCAGTTCTTC. Its protein product is CASSLNLQEANEQFF.

A few counts support this clonotype. The J gene is TRBJ2-3, the V gene TRBV9; TRBD1 might be the D (6 bases). Per the germline V gene, CDR1 is SGDLS and CDR2 is YYNGEE. Trimming stripped 7 bases from V and 2 bases from J, with 17 bases between. The CDR3 covers 15 residues. Here the CDR3 reads CASEADSSITDTQYF. Here the CDR3 DNA reads TGTGCCAGCGAGGCGGACAGCTCAATCACAGATACGCAGTATTTT.